Sequencing of this TCR beta chain was carried out in a study of cytomegalovirus exposure and HLA in healthy donors. This clone has more than one count but fewer than ten. Deletions cut 4 bases from V and 9 bases from J, with 13 bases between. Germline-derived CDR1 and CDR2 are MNHNS and SASEGT. The length of the CDR3 is 13 residues. PCR used 60 Vbeta primers and 13 Jbeta primers. Method: immunoSEQ multiplex PCR; TCRdb's copy keeps in-frame clones and lacks some. Of approximately 300,000 clones in the sample, 84% were seen once. The source is a woman between 40 and 55 years old in good health and CMV-seropositive. The chain couples TRBV6-1 to TRBJ2-4, with D unclear. The specimen sequenced was PBMCs. CDR3: CASSVEIQFIQYF. The DNA of the CDR3 is TGTGCCAGCAGTGTCGAGATACAGTTCATTCAGTACTTC.